Listed here are 17 T cell receptor beta chains from one sample, sequenced in a study of cytomegalovirus exposure and HLA in healthy donors. PCR involved 60 Vbeta and 13 Jbeta primers. Profiled with immunoSEQ multiplex PCR; TCRdb holds only in-frame clones, not every one. The sample shows around 160,000 clones, about four fifths of them seen only once. Sequencing used PBMCs. Receptors originate from a male donor in good health and CMV-seropositive.

The V call is TRBV27, the J call TRBJ2-1; D may be TRBD2 (5 bases). Trimming took off 7 bases at V and 9 bases at J, with 19 bases between the two ends. Germline V gene sequence: CDR1 MNHEY, CDR2 SMNVEV (reference sequence). The CDR3 covers 14 residues. The CDR3 region is CASNKLVPDSEQFF. The CDR3, as DNA: TGTGCCAGCAACAAACTAGTTCCCGATAGTGAGCAGTTCTTC.

In this sample, this clone turned up once. The chain recombines TRBV5-1 with TRBJ2-2; perhaps TRBD2 as D (6 bases). Trimming shortened V by 2 bases and J by 0 bases, and 8 bases separated the two germline ends. The CDR3 is 15 amino acids. Germline CDR1 is SGHRS and CDR2 is YFSETQ. The CDR3 nucleotides read TGCGCCAGCAGCTTACCGGGAGCGAACACCGGGGAGCTGTTTTTT. This gives the protein CASSLPGANTGELFF.

The rearrangement links TRBV12-5 to TRBJ2-1; TRBD2 matches at 7 bases. Germline loops: CDR1 LGHNT, CDR2 FRNRAP. Trimming at V came to 4 bases and at J to 6 bases, leaving 3 bases not matched to a gene. The CDR3 is 13 amino acids. The CDR3 loop is CASGSGRANEQFF. In DNA, the CDR3 is TGTGCTAGTGGTTCGGGGAGGGCCAATGAGCAGTTCTTC.

The CDR3 region is CAISVGQGAVNEQFF. CDR3 coding DNA: TGTGCCATCAGTGTGGGACAGGGGGCCGTCAATGAGCAGTTCTTC. The chain uses TRBV10-3 and TRBJ2-1, with TRBD1 identical over 12 bases. V was clipped by 4 bases and J by 6 bases; unmatched bases: 4. The length of the CDR3 is 15 residues. CDR1 and CDR2 (germline): ENHRY, SYGVKD.

This clone turned up a few times. The chain uses TRBV4-1 and TRBJ1-5, with a tentative D call TRBD1 (6 bases). Trimming shortened V by 0 bases and J by 3 bases, and 15 bases separated the two germline ends. CDR3 length: 17 residues. Per germline, CDR1 MGHRA and CDR2 YSYEKL. The CDR3 loop is CASSQDVGRGVNQPQHF. As DNA, the CDR3 is TGCGCCAGCAGCCAAGATGTGGGCAGGGGCGTCAATCAGCCCCAGCATTTT.

J is TRBJ2-5 and V is TRBV25-1; D gene uncertain. TRBJ2-7 matches the DNA end more closely, so the J call is doubtful. CDR1 is MGHDK and CDR2 is SYGVNS in the germline V gene. The CDR3 covers 13 residues. This CDR3 reads CASSKGEHYEQYF. DNA of the CDR3: TGTGCCAGCAGCAAAGGAGAACACTACGAGCAGTACTTC.

As DNA, the CDR3 is TGTGCCAGCTCATCGGGACTAGCCAGTGAGCAGTTCTTC. This encodes CASSSGLASEQFF. This chain links TRBV18 with TRBJ2-1; 9 nucleotides line up with TRBD2. Germline V CDR1 and CDR2: KGHSH, LQKENI. Germline trimming cut 5 bases from V and 9 bases from J; bases unmatched to any gene: 5. The CDR3 is 13 residues long.

The chain has TRBV28 and TRBJ2-7; tentative D call: TRBD1 (5 bases). This CDR3 is 15 amino acids long. Between the trimmed V and J ends, which lost 6 bases and 6 bases, there was a span of 21 bases. The germline gives CDR1 MDHEN, CDR2 SYDVKM. Here the CDR3 DNA reads TGTGCCAGCAGGCCAAAATTCCGAAGGGGCCGCGAGCAGTACTTC. Amino acid sequence: CASRPKFRRGREQYF.

V usage is TRBV7-2 and J usage is TRBJ2-7; D gene unclear. The ends were cut back, 5 bases at V and 1 base at J, with 15 bases in the middle. The CDR3 runs to 15 residues. The germline CDR1 and CDR2 sequences are SGHTA and FQGNSA. The CDR3: CASSIQMGLSYEQYF. The DNA for the CDR3 is TGTGCCAGCAGCATCCAGATGGGCCTTTCCTACGAGCAGTACTTC.

The genes are TRBV11-2 and TRBJ2-4; D might be TRBD1 (6 bases). Trimming pared 5 bases from V and 0 bases from J, leaving 17 bases between. Germline values: CDR1 SGHAT, CDR2 FQNNGV. The CDR3 is 17 residues long. The CDR3 loop is CASSVIQGKLAKNIQYF. CDR3 sequence (DNA): TGTGCCAGCAGCGTCATACAGGGAAAGCTAGCCAAAAACATTCAGTACTTC.

The chain uses TRBV9 and TRBJ1-2, with no clear D. CDR3 length: 12 amino acids. Germline lookup yields CDR1 SGDLS and CDR2 YYNGEE. V lost 4 bases and J lost 8, with 12 bases in between. The DNA of the CDR3 is TGTGCCAGCAGCCCAGCACAAGCGGGCTACACCTTC. It codes for CASSPAQAGYTF.

Worth noting for this clone: This same CDR3 is encoded by further DNA sequences in the sample. This sequence joins TRBV9 and TRBJ2-2; D may be TRBD1 (5 bases). Trimming removed 2 bases at V and 0 bases at J, with 11 bases between. This CDR3 is built from 16 residues. The V gene's germline CDR1 is SGDLS and CDR2 YYNGEE. CDR3 in amino acids: CASSVLAGTNTGELFF. CDR3 bases: TGTGCCAGCAGCGTTCTTGCAGGGACGAACACCGGGGAGCTGTTTTTT.

This clone has just one count. The V and J genes are TRBV28 and TRBJ1-2; no clear D. V was trimmed by 4 bases and J by 3 bases, leaving 15 bases between them. Germline CDR1 and CDR2: MDHEN and SYDVKM. This CDR3 has 15 residues. The CDR3 DNA sequence: TGTGCCAGCAGTTCCCCTGCGGCAGACTACTATGGCTACACCTTC. Protein: CASSSPAADYYGYTF.

The rearrangement joins TRBV7-2 to TRBJ1-1; 7 nucleotides match TRBD1. Unmatched junction bases numbered 6, after V lost 7 bases and J lost 4 bases. The CDR3 consists of 13 residues. The germline V gene encodes CDR1 SGHTA and CDR2 FQGNSA. CDR3 coding DNA: TGTGCCAGCATCACTCAGGGGGGCACTGAAGCTTTCTTT. It translates to CASITQGGTEAFF.

The J gene is TRBJ2-7, the V gene TRBV4-3, with 9 nucleotides matching TRBD2. Unmatched junction bases numbered 7, after V lost 0 bases and J lost 7 bases. Germline V CDR1 and CDR2: LGHNA, YSLEER. This CDR3 spans 15 amino acids. The CDR3 coding sequence is TGCGCCAGCAGCCAAGATTCGGGACTAGCAAAGGAGCAGTACTTC. Translated: CASSQDSGLAKEQYF.

The chain links TRBV7-9 to TRBJ1-5; D gene uncertain. This CDR3 contains 13 residues. CDR1 and CDR2 from the germline V gene are SEHNR and FQNEAQ (reference sequence). V lost 4 bases and J lost 9, with 13 bases in between. For the CDR3, the DNA is TGTGCCAGCAGCTCCGGGATGGCTCGGCCCCAGCATTTT. It encodes CASSSGMARPQHF.

The chain has TRBV13 and TRBJ1-1, with 9 bases aligning to TRBD1. The CDR3 covers 17 residues. V shed 4 bases and J 1 base; nucleotides not matched to a gene: 10. Germline V gene data show CDR1 as PRHDT and CDR2 as FYEKMQ (reference sequence). CDR3 DNA: TGTGCCAGCAGCTATCGACAGGGGGTTTTCCCGAACACTGAAGCTTTCTTT. As protein: CASSYRQGVFPNTEAFF.